Following are 31 T cell receptor beta chains from one sample sequenced in a study of blood T cell repertoires in COVID-19 (TCRdb year 2020). Libraries were built with the immunoSEQ multiplex PCR assay. As stored in TCRdb, this immuneACCESS dataset retains in-frame rearrangements with V and J assigned. A fraction of the clones does not appear; measured against another copy, unresolved V genes explain less than half of the discrepancy, and the remainder lacks a known reason. This sample comprises hundreds of thousands of clones, around four fifths of them detected only once. The ten top clones hold over 15% of the sample. The sequenced sample was peripheral blood. All receptors come from a woman of 80 years or more with active or convalescent COVID-19.

This chain joins TRBV3-1 (or the pseudogene TRBV3-2) and TRBJ1-4; 8 bases map to TRBD1. The CDR3 totals 17 residues. In germline, CDR1 is LGHDT, CDR2 YNNKEL (reference sequence). With V trimmed by 1 base and J by 8 bases, 12 bases remained unmatched. The CDR3 is CASSQGGRGRVGEKLFF. CDR3 sequence (DNA): TGTGCCAGCAGCCAAGGAGGCAGGGGGCGGGTAGGAGAAAAACTGTTTTTT.

CDR3 in DNA: TGTGCCACCAGCATCCGGGGTGGGACAGGGGGCACTGAAGCTTTCTTT. Amino acids: CATSIRGGTGGTEAFF. The chain uses TRBV15 and TRBJ1-1; 11 positions agree with TRBD1. Germline lookup yields CDR1 LNHNV and CDR2 YYDKDF (reference sequence). V gave up 4 bases and J gave up 4 bases; unmatched junction bases: 8. The CDR3 runs 16 residues.

The rearrangement joins TRBV25-1 to TRBJ2-7; 9 nucleotides align to TRBD2. This CDR3 spans 16 amino acids. J lost 3 bases, V lost 5 bases, and 11 bases had no gene match. Germline CDR1 is MGHDK and CDR2 is SYGVNS. CDR3 loop: CASSPSGVRSGYEQYF. The CDR3 nucleotides are TGTGCCAGCAGTCCTAGCGGGGTTAGAAGCGGCTACGAGCAGTACTTC.

The chain employs TRBV14 and TRBJ2-1; D is possibly TRBD2 (7 bases). Trimming left V 2 bases short and J 4 bases short, with 15 bases between. The CDR3 is 16 residues long. Germline V gene data show CDR1 as SGHDN and CDR2 as FVKESK. In DNA, the CDR3 is TGTGCCAGCAGCCAAAAGGGGGGGGCAGTATACAATGAGCAGTTCTTC. It specifies CASSQKGGAVYNEQFF.

The chain uses TRBV19 and TRBJ2-7; TRBD2 agrees at 7 bases. The V and J ends lost 5 bases and 0 bases, in that order; junction bases with no gene match: 4. CDR3 size: 14 residues. CDR1 is LNHDA and CDR2 is SQIVND in the germline V gene (reference sequence). The CDR3 DNA follows: TGTGCCAGTAGTCGCGCTAGCGGCTCCTACGAGCAGTACTTC. Translation gives CASSRASGSYEQYF.

The chain employs TRBV5-1 and TRBJ1-1; the match to TRBD1 covers 8 bases. CDR3 length equals 14 residues. The germline V gene has CDR1 SGHRS and CDR2 YFSETQ. V lost 4 bases, J lost 4 bases, and 6 bases stayed unmatched. The DNA for the CDR3 is TGCGCCAGCAGCGTACAGGGGGGAGGCACTGAAGCTTTCTTT. Its protein product is CASSVQGGGTEAFF.

The CDR3 DNA reads as TGTGCCAGTAGCTTGGGGCTAGCGGGACCCGGGGAGCTGTTTTTT. Its translation: CASSLGLAGPGELFF. The gene calls are TRBV19 and TRBJ2-2; 9 bases align to TRBD2. Germline trimming cut 6 bases from V and 6 bases from J; bases unmatched to any gene: 8. The germline V gene has CDR1 LNHDA and CDR2 SQIVND (reference sequence). CDR3 size: 15 residues.

This chain links TRBV4-2 with TRBJ2-7; D is unclear. The CDR3 runs 17 residues. The germline V gene encodes CDR1 LGHNA and CDR2 YNFKEQ. The V end lost 0 bases, the J end lost 0 bases, and 15 bases lay between the germline ends. Here the CDR3 reads CASSQDWSGISSYEQYF. The CDR3 coding sequence is TGTGCCAGCAGCCAAGATTGGTCCGGTATTAGCTCCTACGAGCAGTACTTC.

In its sample, this clone was seen once. This chain joins TRBV3-1 (or the pseudogene TRBV3-2) and TRBJ2-3; 10 positions agree with TRBD2. The V gene end was trimmed by 1 base and the J gene end by 5 bases; junction bases not matched to a gene: 6. The germline V gene encodes CDR1 LGHDT and CDR2 YNNKEL (reference sequence). The CDR3 loop spans 16 amino acids. In DNA form, the CDR3 reads TGTGCCAGCAGCCAAGCAGCGGGGGGGATAATAGATACGCAGTATTTT. As protein: CASSQAAGGIIDTQYF.

This clone was counted a single time. The chain recombines TRBV7-8 with TRBJ2-7; 11 bases align to TRBD2. Trimming cost V 1 base and J 4 bases; bases outside gene matches: 6. Germline V CDR1 and CDR2: SGHVS, FQNEAQ. This CDR3 is built from 16 residues. The CDR3 protein is CASSLGRPSGGYEQYF. The CDR3 DNA sequence: TGTGCCAGCAGCTTAGGTCGGCCTAGCGGGGGGTACGAGCAGTACTTC.

V is TRBV3-1 (or the pseudogene TRBV3-2) and J is TRBJ1-2; D call uncertain. Germline V gives CDR1 LGHDT, CDR2 YNNKEL (reference sequence). V was clipped by 3 bases and J by 2 bases, with 7 bases between them. This CDR3 spans 13 amino acids. This chain's CDR3 is CASSHRVNYGYTF. The CDR3, as DNA: TGTGCCAGCAGCCATCGAGTGAACTATGGCTACACCTTC.

In DNA form, the CDR3 reads TGTGCCAGCAGTGAATGGGAGGGTGGAGGGAACCAGCCCCAGCATTTT. This translates into CASSEWEGGGNQPQHF. J is TRBJ1-5 and V is TRBV6-1; D is ambiguous. The germline CDR1 and CDR2 sequences are MNHNS and SASEGT. V was shortened by 2 bases and J by 7 bases, with 18 bases between the two germline ends. The CDR3 runs 16 residues.

This sequence joins TRBV15 and TRBJ2-1, with D perhaps TRBD2 (5 bases). V gave up 0 bases and J gave up 5 bases, with 14 bases separating them. The CDR3 extends over 16 amino acids. Germline CDR1 reads LNHNV; CDR2 reads YYDKDF (reference sequence). CDR3 loop: CATSRDPRRPDNEQFF. The CDR3 DNA is TGTGCCACCAGCAGAGATCCACGGAGGCCAGACAATGAGCAGTTCTTC.

The chain recombines TRBV6-5 with TRBJ2-2; D might be TRBD1 (5 bases). Between the trimmed V and J ends, which lost 6 bases and 0 bases, there was a span of 8 bases. The CDR3 runs to 14 residues. Germline CDR1 and CDR2: MNHEY and SVGAGI. CDR3 protein: CASRDRSNTGELFF. The CDR3 region has the DNA TGTGCCAGCAGAGACAGATCGAACACCGGGGAGCTGTTTTTT.

J is TRBJ1-6 and V is TRBV2; 9 nucleotides agree with TRBD1. The V gene's germline CDR1 is SNHLY and CDR2 FYNNEI. Trimming removed 6 bases from V and 10 bases from J; junction bases left unmatched: 10. This CDR3 has 15 residues. The DNA of the CDR3 is TGTGCCAGCAGCTCGCGCTGGACAGGGGAATCACCCCTCCACTTT. Translating gives CASSSRWTGESPLHF.

The chain joins TRBV4-1 to TRBJ2-1, with 10 positions matching TRBD2. The CDR3 is 17 amino acids. V lost 3 bases to trimming and J lost 6 bases; unmatched junction nucleotides: 11. Per germline, CDR1 MGHRA and CDR2 YSYEKL. CDR3 protein: CASSQLPTGTSVNEQFF. Written as DNA, the CDR3 is TGCGCCAGCAGCCAGCTCCCAACCGGGACTAGCGTCAATGAGCAGTTCTTC.

CDR3 sequence (DNA): TGTGCCAGCAGTCCGCTAAATGAGCAGTTCTTC. Translation: CASSPLNEQFF. The chain links TRBV12-3 or TRBV12-4 to TRBJ2-1; D unclear. This CDR3 contains 11 residues. Trimming took 5 bases from V and 7 from J, leaving 6 bases between them.

This clone appeared a single time. V and J are TRBV30 and TRBJ2-7, with 9 positions matching TRBD1. Germline V CDR1 and CDR2: GTSNPN, SVGIG (reference sequence). The CDR3 runs 12 residues. The J segment lost 7 bases and the V segment lost 5 bases, leaving 6 bases of the junction unmatched. Here the CDR3 reads CAWGDRAGEQYF. The DNA for the CDR3 is TGTGCCTGGGGGGACAGGGCAGGGGAGCAGTACTTC.

The chain uses TRBV5-4 and TRBJ2-2; 8 bases align to TRBD1. The V gene's germline CDR1 is SGHNT and CDR2 YYREEE (reference sequence). The junction had 10 bases not matched to a gene; V was cut back by 9 bases and J by 3 bases. The CDR3 covers 15 residues. The CDR3 nucleotides are TGTGCCACCCACCCGACAGGGGCCCACACCGGGGAGCTGTTTTTT. It codes for CATHPTGAHTGELFF.

This rearrangement joins TRBV21-1 to TRBJ2-7; the DNA was not compared with TRBD1, the D call given in the table. TRBV21-1 is designated a pseudogene. The CDR3 covers 16 residues. For the CDR3, the DNA is TGTGCCAGCAGCAAAAGTATGCGGGACAGAGGGGACGAGCAGTACTTC. As protein: CASSKSMRDRGDEQYF.

This clone was observed once. The chain is built from TRBV5-1 and TRBJ2-5, with D hard to call. The CDR3 consists of 14 residues. Trimming stripped 4 bases from V and 3 bases from J, with 13 bases between. Looked up from germline, CDR1 is SGHRS and CDR2 is YFSETQ. CDR3 residues: CASSLGELKETQYF. The CDR3 DNA follows: TGCGCCAGCAGCCTTGGAGAGCTTAAAGAGACCCAGTACTTC.

The chain carries TRBV5-1 and TRBJ2-5; D ambiguous. Germline V gene sequence: CDR1 SGHRS, CDR2 YFSETQ. Trimming shortened V by 4 bases and J by 1 base, and 8 bases separated the two germline ends. The CDR3 consists of 13 residues. CDR3 region: CASSAAIQETQYF. In nucleotides, the CDR3 is TGCGCCAGCAGCGCCGCGATCCAAGAGACCCAGTACTTC.

This clone was seen a few times. This chain uses TRBV20-1 with TRBJ2-5; a weak D match, TRBD2 (6 bases). V lost 7 bases, J lost 2 bases, and 8 bases lay in between. The CDR3 covers 11 residues. Germline V gene lookup returns CDR1 DFQATT and CDR2 SNEGSKA (reference sequence). The CDR3 region has the DNA TGCAGTGGGGACTTTCAAGAGACCCAGTACTTC. This sequence encodes CSGDFQETQYF.

V gene TRBV4-2 combines with J gene TRBJ2-7; D is perhaps TRBD2 (5 bases). CDR1 LGHNA and CDR2 YNFKEQ come from the germline V gene. CDR3 length equals 15 residues. V lost 4 bases, J lost 0 bases, and 13 bases lay in between. In nucleotides, the CDR3 is TGTGCCAGCAGCCCCCCCCGGGCGGGCTCCTACGAGCAGTACTTC. Its protein is CASSPPRAGSYEQYF.

About this clone itself: Relative to the germline gene, one junction end is altered; a read error may explain this. This chain joins TRBV7-2 and TRBJ2-4, with D unclear. Germline values: CDR1 SGHTA, CDR2 FQGNSA. There are 14 residues in the CDR3. CDR3 nucleotides: TGTGCCAGCAGCCCGAGGCCCTCACTTCCTATCACGAACTTC. Translating it yields CASSPRPSLPITNF. The entire variable domain, with the rest obtained from reference TRBV7-2 and TRBJ2-4, is as follows: GAGVSQSPSNKVTEKGKDVELRCDPISGHTALYWYRQSLGQGLEFLIYFQGNSAPDKSGLPSDRFSAERTGGSVSTLTIQRTQQEDSAVYLCASSPRPSLPITNFGAGTRLSVL.

The V call is TRBV11-3, the J call TRBJ1-2; no clear D. Germline assignment: CDR1 SGHNT and CDR2 YENEEA. Trimming took 3 bases from V and 2 from J, leaving 7 bases between them. CDR3 length: 13 residues. CDR3 loop: CASSFSPNYGYTF. DNA of the CDR3: TGTGCCAGCAGCTTCTCTCCGAACTATGGCTACACCTTC.

The V and J genes are TRBV28 and TRBJ2-2; TRBD1 aligns across 7 bases. CDR1 and CDR2 (germline): MDHEN, SYDVKM. The length of the CDR3 is 14 residues. V shed 10 bases, J shed 0 bases, and the junction held 5 bases outside the gene matches. CDR3 bases: TGTGCCATAAGAGGGACAGCGAACACCGGGGAGCTGTTTTTT. Its protein product is CAIRGTANTGELFF.

The chain uses TRBV7-2 and TRBJ2-7; 11 bases match TRBD2. The CDR3 has 17 amino acids. V lost 5 bases to trimming and J lost 2 bases; unmatched junction nucleotides: 11. Germline CDR1 reads SGHTA; CDR2 reads FQGNSA. CDR3 sequence: CASSPRSSGGATYEQYF. CDR3 DNA: TGTGCCAGCAGCCCCCGGAGTAGCGGGGGGGCAACCTACGAGCAGTACTTC. The full variable domain, rest sourced from reference TRBV7-2 and TRBJ2-7, is GAGVSQSPSNKVTEKGKDVELRCDPISGHTALYWYRQSLGQGLEFLIYFQGNSAPDKSGLPSDRFSAERTGGSVSTLTIQRTQQEDSAVYLCASSPRSSGGATYEQYFGPGTRLTVT.

The chain links TRBV4-3 to TRBJ1-4, with 9 bases matching TRBD1. CDR3 size: 17 residues. V lost 0 bases to trimming and J lost 2 bases; unmatched junction nucleotides: 4. Germline values: CDR1 LGHNA, CDR2 YSLEER. The CDR3 here is CASSQEAQGATNEKLFF. The CDR3 DNA reads as TGCGCCAGCAGCCAAGAAGCACAGGGGGCTACTAATGAAAAACTGTTTTTT.

In its sample, this clone was seen a few times. The V call is TRBV24-1, the J call TRBJ1-5; 12 bases fit TRBD1. V lost 4 bases, J lost 6 bases, and 6 bases stayed unmatched. The germline gives CDR1 KGHDR, CDR2 SFDVKD. The CDR3 is made up of 16 amino acids. The chain's CDR3 is CATSDPGQGAPQPQHF. The CDR3 nucleotides are TGTGCCACCAGTGACCCGGGACAGGGGGCCCCTCAGCCCCAGCATTTT.

V gene TRBV30 combines with J gene TRBJ1-1, with D perhaps TRBD1 (5 bases). Germline CDR1 and CDR2: GTSNPN and SVGIG (reference sequence). V lost 4 bases to trimming and J lost 6 bases, with 12 bases between them. The CDR3 runs 12 residues. The CDR3 coding sequence is TGTGCCTGGAAGAGCCTAGGGGCTGAAGCTTTCTTT. It is translated as CAWKSLGAEAFF.